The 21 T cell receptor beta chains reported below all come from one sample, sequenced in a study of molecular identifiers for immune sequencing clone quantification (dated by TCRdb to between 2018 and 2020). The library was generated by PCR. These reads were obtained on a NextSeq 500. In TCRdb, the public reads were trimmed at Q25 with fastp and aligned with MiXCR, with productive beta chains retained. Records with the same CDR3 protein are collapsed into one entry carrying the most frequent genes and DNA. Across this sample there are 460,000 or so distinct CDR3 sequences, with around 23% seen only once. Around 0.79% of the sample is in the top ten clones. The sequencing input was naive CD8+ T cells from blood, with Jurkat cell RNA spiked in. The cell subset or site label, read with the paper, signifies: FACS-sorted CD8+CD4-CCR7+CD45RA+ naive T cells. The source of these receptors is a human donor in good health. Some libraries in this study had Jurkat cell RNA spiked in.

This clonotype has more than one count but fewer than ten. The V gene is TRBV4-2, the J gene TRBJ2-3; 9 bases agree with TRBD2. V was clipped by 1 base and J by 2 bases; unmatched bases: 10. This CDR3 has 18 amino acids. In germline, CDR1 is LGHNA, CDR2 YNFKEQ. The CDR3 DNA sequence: TGTGCCAGCAGCCAAGGACGCGGTCTAGCGGGACCCACAGATACGCAGTATTTT. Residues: CASSQGRGLAGPTDTQYF.

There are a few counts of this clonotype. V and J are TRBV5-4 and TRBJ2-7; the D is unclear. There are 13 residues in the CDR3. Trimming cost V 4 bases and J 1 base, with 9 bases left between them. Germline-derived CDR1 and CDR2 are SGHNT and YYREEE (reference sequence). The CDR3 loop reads CASSRTESYEQYF. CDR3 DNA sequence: TGTGCCAGCAGCCGTACAGAGTCCTACGAGCAGTACTTC.

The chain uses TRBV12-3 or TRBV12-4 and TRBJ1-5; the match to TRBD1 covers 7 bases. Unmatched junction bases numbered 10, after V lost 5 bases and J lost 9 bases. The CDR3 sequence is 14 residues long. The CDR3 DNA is TGTGCCAGCAGTAAGCCGGGACAGAGGTGGCCCCAGCATTTT. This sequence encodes CASSKPGQRWPQHF.

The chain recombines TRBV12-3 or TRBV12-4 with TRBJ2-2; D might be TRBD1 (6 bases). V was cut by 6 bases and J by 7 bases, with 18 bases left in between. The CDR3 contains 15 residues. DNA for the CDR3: TGTGCCAGCAGGGTTCAGGGGCAGGGAGTCGGGGAGCTGTTTTTT. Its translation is CASRVQGQGVGELFF.

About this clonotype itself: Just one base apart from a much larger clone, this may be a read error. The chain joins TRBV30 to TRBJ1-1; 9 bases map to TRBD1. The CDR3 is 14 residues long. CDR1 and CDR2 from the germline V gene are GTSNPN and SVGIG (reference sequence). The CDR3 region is CAWSTGQGGTESFF. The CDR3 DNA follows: TGTGCCTGGAGCACGGGACAGGGAGGGACTGAATCTTTCTTT. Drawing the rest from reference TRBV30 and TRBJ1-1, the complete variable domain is SQTIHQWPATLVQPVGSPLSLECTVEGTSNPNLYWYRQAAGRGLQLLFYSVGIGQISSEVPQNLSASRPQDRQFILSSKKLLLSDSGFYLCAWSTGQGGTESFFGQGTRLTVV.

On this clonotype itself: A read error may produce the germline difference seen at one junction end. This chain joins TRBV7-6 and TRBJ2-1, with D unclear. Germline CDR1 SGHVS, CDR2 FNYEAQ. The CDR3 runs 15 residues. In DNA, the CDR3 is TGTGCCAGCAGCTTCTTACTAAGCTCCTACAATGAGCAGCTCTTC. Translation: CASSFLLSSYNEQLF.

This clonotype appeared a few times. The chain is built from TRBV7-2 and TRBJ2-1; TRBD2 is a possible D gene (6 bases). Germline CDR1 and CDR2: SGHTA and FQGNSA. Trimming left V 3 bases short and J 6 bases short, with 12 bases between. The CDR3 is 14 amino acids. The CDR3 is CASSFTGTLNEQFF. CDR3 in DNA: TGTGCCAGCAGCTTCACCGGGACTCTCAATGAGCAGTTCTTC.

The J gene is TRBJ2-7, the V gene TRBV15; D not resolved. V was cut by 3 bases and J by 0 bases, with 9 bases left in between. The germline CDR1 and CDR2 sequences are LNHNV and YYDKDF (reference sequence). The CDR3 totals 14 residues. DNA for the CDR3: TGTGCCACCAGCAGTGAGACAAACTCCTACGAGCAGTACTTC. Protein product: CATSSETNSYEQYF.

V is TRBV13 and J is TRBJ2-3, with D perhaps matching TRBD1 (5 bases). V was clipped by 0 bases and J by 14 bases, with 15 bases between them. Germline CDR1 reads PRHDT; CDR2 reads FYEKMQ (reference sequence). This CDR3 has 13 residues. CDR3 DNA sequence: TGTGCCAGCAGCTTAGGCACAGGCCGGTCATTGTATTTT. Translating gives CASSLGTGRSLYF.

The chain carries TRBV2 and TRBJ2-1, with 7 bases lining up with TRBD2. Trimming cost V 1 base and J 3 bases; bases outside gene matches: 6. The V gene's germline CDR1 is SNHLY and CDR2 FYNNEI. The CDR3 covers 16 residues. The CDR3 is CASSEGVSGLYNEQFF. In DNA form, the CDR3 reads TGTGCCAGCAGTGAAGGGGTTAGCGGGCTCTACAATGAGCAGTTCTTC.

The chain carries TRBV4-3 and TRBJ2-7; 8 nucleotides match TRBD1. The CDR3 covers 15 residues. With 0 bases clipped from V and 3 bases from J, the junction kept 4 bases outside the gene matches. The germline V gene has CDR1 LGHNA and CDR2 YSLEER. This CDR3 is CASSQDRTGFYEQYF. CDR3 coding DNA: TGCGCCAGCAGCCAAGATAGGACAGGGTTCTACGAGCAGTACTTC.

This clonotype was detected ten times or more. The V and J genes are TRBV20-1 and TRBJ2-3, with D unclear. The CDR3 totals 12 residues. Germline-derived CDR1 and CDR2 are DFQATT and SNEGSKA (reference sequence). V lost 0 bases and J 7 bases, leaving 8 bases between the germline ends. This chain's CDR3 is CSARDPRYTQYF. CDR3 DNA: TGCAGTGCTAGAGATCCCCGATATACGCAGTATTTT.

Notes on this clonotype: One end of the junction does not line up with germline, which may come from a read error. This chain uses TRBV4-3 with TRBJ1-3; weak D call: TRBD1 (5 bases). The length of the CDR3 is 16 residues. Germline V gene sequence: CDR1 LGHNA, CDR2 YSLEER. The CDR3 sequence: CASSQDSGTSGHTIYF. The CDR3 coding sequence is TGCGCCAGCAGCCAAGATTCAGGGACCTCTGGACACACCATATATTTT.

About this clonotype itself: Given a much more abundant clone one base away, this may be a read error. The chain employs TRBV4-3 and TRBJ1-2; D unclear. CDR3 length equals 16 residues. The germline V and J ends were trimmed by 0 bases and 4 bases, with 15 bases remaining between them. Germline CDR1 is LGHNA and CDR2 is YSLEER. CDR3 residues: CASSQDQRGTTYGYTF. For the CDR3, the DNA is TGCGCCAGCAGCCAAGATCAACGGGGTACGACCTATGGCTACACCTTC.

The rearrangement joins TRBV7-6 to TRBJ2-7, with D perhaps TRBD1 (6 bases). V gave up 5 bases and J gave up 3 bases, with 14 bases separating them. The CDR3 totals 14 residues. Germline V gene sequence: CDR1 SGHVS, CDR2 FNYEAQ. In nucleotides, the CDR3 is TGTGCCAGCAGCCCCAGGACAGACTTCTACGAGCAGTACTTC. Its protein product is CASSPRTDFYEQYF.

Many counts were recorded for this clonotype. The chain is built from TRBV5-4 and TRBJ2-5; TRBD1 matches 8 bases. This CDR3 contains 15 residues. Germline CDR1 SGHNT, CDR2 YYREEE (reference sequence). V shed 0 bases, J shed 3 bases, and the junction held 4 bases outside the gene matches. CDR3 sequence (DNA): TGTGCCAGCAGCTTGGATGTGACAGGGGAAGAGACCCAGTACTTC. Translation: CASSLDVTGEETQYF.

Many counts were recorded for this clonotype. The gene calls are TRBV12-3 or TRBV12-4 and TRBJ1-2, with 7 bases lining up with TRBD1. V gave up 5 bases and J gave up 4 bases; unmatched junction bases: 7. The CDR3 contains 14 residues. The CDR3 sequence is CASSPLTGSYGYTF. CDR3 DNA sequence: TGTGCCAGCAGTCCGCTGACAGGGAGCTATGGCTACACCTTC.

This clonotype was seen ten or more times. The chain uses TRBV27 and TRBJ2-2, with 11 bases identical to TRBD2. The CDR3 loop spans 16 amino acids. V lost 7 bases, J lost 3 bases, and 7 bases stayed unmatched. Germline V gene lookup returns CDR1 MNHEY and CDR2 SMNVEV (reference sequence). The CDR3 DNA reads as TGTGCCAGCAACACACTAGCGGGAGCGGACACCGGGGAGCTGTTTTTT. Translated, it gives CASNTLAGADTGELFF.

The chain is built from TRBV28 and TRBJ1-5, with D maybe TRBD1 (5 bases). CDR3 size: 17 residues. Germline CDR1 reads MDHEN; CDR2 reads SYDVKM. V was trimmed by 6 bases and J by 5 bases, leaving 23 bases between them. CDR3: CASSPVATRGVDQPQHF. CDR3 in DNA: TGTGCCAGCAGCCCTGTCGCGACCCGGGGGGTCGATCAGCCCCAGCATTTT.

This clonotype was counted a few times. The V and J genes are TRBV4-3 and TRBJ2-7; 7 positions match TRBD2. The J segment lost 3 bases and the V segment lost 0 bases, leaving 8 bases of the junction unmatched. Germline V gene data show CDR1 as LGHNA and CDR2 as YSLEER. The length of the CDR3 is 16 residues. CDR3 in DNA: TGCGCCAGCAGCCAAGATCGGTTTGGGAGGGGCTACGAGCAGTACTTC. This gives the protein CASSQDRFGRGYEQYF.

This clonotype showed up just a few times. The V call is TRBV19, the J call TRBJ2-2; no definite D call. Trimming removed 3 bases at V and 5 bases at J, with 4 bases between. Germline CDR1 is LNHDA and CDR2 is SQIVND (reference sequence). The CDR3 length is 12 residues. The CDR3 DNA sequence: TGTGCCAGTAGTATGGGTACCGGGGAGCTGTTTTTT. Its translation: CASSMGTGELFF. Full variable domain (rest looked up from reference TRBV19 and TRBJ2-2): DGGITQSPKYLFRKEGQNVTLSCEQNLNHDAMYWYRQDPGQGLRLIYYSQIVNDFQKGDIAEGYSVSREKKESFPLTVTSAQKNPTAFYLCASSMGTGELFFGEGSRLTVL.